The subject of this entry is one TCR beta chain. Its antigen is not known. The data were produced by immunoSEQ multiplex PCR, yet TCRdb's version contains in-frame clones alone and is incomplete. There are around 23,000 clones in the sample; around 67% occur only once, and around 18% lies in the top ten. This record comes from a study of CD4 T cells in relation to SARS-CoV-2 and coronaviruses. The CDR3 totals 12 residues. CDR1 and CDR2 from the germline V gene are SGDLS and YYNGEE. Trimming removed 0 bases at V and 3 bases at J, with 2 bases between. Before the COVID-19 pandemic, during about 2010-2018, CD4+ T cells were taken from unexposed donors. After roughly ten days of culture, CD4+ T cells were isolated. Each well had about 2.1 million PBMCs in about 5% human AB serum with IL-2.

This clonotype originated in a human donor in good health. Sequencing was performed on CD4+ T cells from PBMCs, cultured in vitro. J is TRBJ2-3 and V is TRBV9; no clear D gene. The CDR3 loop is CASSVETDTQYF. In DNA, the CDR3 is TGTGCCAGCAGCGTAGAGACAGATACGCAGTATTTT.